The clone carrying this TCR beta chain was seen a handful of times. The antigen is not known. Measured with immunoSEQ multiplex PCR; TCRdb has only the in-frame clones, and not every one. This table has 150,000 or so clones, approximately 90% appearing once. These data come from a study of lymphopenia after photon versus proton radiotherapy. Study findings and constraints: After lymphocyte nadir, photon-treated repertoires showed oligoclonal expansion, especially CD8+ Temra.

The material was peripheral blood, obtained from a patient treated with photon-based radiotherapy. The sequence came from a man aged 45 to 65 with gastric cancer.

The CDR3 reads CASSPGQVTAQHF. The CDR3 region has the DNA TGTGCCAGCTCACCAGGGCAGGTGACTGCCCAGCATTTT. The chain joins TRBV18 to TRBJ1-5; unclear D gene. Between the trimmed V and J ends, which lost 2 bases and 11 bases, there was a span of 13 bases. The CDR3 totals 13 residues. The germline V gene has CDR1 KGHSH and CDR2 LQKENI.